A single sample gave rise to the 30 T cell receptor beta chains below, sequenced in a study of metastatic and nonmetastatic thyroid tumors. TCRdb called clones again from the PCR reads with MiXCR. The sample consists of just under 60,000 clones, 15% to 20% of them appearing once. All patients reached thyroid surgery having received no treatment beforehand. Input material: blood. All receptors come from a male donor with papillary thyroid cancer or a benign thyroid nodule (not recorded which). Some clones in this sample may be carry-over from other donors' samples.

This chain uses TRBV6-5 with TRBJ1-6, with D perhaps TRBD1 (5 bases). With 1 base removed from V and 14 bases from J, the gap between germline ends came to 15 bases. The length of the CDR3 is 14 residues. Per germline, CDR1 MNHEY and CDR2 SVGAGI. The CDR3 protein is CASSYYRNNPTLHF. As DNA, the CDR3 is TGTGCCAGCAGTTACTACAGGAACAATCCAACCCTCCACTTT.

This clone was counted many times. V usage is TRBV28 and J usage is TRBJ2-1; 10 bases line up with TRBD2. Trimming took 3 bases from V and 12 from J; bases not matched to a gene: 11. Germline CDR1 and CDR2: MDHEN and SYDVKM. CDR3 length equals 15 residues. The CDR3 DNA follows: TGTGCCAGCAGTTTTCAGGGTAGCGGGGGGAGAGGGCAGTTCTTC. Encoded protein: CASSFQGSGGRGQFF.

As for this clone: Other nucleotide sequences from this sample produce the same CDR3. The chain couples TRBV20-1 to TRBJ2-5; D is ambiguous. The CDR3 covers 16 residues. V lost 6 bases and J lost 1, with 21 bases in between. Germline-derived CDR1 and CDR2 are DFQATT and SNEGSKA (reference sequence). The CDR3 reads CSARSRTAGRQETQYF. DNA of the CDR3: TGCAGTGCCCGTTCGCGTACGGCAGGACGCCAAGAGACCCAGTACTTC.

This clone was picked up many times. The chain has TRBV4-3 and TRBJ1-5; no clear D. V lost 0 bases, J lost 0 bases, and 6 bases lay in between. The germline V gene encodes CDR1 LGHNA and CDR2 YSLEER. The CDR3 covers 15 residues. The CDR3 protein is CASSQDFDSNQPQHF. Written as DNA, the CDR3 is TGCGCCAGCAGCCAAGATTTTGATAGCAATCAGCCCCAGCATTTT.

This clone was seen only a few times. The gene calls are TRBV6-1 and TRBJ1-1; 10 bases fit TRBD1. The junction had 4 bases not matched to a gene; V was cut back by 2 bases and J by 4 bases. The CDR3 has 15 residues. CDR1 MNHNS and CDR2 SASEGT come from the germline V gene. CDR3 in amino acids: CASSESRTGGTEAFF. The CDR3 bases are TGTGCCAGCAGTGAATCACGGACAGGGGGCACTGAAGCTTTCTTT.

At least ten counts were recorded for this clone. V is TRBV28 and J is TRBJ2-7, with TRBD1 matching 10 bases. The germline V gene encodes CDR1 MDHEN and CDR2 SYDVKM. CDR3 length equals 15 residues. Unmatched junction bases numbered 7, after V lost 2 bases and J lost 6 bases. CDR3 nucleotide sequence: TGTGCCAGCAGTTTACGGGGACAGGGGAAGAGCGAGCAGTACTTC. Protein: CASSLRGQGKSEQYF.

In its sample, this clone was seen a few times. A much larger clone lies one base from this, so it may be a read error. The DNA for the CDR3 is TGTGCCAGTAGAGCGGGGGGGGCAGTGACGCAGTATTTT. Translation: CASRAGGAVTQYF. The rearrangement links TRBV12-3 or TRBV12-4 to TRBJ2-3; 10 nucleotides match TRBD2. This CDR3 region has 13 residues. V dropped 9 bases and J dropped 9; count of bases not matched to a gene: 9.

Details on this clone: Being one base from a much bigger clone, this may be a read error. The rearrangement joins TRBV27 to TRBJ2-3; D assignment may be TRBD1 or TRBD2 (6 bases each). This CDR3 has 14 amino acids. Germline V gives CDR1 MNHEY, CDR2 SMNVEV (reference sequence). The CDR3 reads CSSKGGRSTDTQYF. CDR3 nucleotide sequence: TGTTCCAGCAAGGGGGGCAGAAGCACAGATACGCAGTATTTT.

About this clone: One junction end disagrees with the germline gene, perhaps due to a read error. The CDR3 DNA sequence: TGCACCAGCAGCTGGTTGGTCCAAAACAATGAGCAGTTCTTC. Protein: CTSSWLVQNNEQFF. The chain couples TRBV5-1 to TRBJ2-1, with no clear D. The CDR3 contains 14 residues. CDR1 is SGHRS and CDR2 is YFSETQ in the germline V gene.

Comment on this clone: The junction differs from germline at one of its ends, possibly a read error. The CDR3 DNA sequence: TGTGCCAGCAGTTACTCCCAGGACGATCAGTACTTC. The encoded protein is CASSYSQDDQYF. This chain uses TRBV6-2 or TRBV6-3 with TRBJ2-7; D unresolved. Per the germline V gene, CDR1 is MNHEY and CDR2 is SVGEGT. CDR3 length: 12 amino acids.

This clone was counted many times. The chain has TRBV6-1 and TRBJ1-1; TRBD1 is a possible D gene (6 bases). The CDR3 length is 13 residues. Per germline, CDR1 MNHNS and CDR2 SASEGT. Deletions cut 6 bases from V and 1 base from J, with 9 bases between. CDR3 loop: CASSLQGNTEAFF. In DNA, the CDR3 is TGTGCCAGCAGCTTACAGGGGAACACTGAAGCTTTCTTT.

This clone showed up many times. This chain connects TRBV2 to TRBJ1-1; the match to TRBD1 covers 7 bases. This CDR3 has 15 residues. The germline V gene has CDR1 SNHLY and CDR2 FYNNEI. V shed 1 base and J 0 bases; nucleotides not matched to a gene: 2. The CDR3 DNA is TGTGCCAGCAGTGAAGTACAGGGGTTGAACACTGAAGCTTTCTTT. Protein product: CASSEVQGLNTEAFF.

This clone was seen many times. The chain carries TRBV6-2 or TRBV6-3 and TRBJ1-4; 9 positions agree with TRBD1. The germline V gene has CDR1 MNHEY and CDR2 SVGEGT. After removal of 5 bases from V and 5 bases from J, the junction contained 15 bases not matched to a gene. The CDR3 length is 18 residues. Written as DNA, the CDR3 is TGTGCCAGCAGTAACCGGGACAGGGTCTCCACCAACAATGAAAAACTGTTTTTT. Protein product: CASSNRDRVSTNNEKLFF.

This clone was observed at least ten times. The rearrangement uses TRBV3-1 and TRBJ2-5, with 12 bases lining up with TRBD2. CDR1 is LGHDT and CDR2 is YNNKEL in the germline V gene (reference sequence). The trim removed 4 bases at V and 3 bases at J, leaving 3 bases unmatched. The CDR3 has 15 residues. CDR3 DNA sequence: TGTGCCAGCAGCCGACTAGCGGGAGTTAAAGAGACCCAGTACTTC. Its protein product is CASSRLAGVKETQYF.

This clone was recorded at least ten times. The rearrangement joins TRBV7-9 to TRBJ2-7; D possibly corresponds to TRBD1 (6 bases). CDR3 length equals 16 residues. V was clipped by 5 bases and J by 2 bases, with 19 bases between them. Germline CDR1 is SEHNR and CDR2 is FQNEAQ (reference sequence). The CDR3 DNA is TGTGCCAGCAGCCCCCCCTCCGGGACAAGAGCCTACGAGCAGTACTTC. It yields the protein CASSPPSGTRAYEQYF.

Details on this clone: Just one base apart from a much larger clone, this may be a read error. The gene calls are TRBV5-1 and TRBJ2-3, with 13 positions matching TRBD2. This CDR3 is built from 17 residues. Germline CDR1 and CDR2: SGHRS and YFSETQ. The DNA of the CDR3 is TGCGCCAGCAGCTTAATGGGACTAGCGGGAATAGCAGATATGCAGTATTTT. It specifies CASSLMGLAGIADMQYF.

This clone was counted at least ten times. The CDR3 spells CASSLDGAAGNIQYF. The CDR3 nucleotides read TGTGCCAGCAGCTTAGATGGGGCAGCGGGAAACATTCAGTACTTC. The chain couples TRBV11-3 to TRBJ2-4, with TRBD2 as a possible D gene (6 bases). The CDR3 has 15 amino acids. Trimming shortened V by 0 bases and J by 6 bases, and 12 bases separated the two germline ends. Germline CDR1 and CDR2: SGHNT and YENEEA.

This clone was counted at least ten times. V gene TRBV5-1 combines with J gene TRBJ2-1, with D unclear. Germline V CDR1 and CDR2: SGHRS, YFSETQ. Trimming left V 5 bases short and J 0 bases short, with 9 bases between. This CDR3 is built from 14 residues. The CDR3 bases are TGCGCCAGCAGGGGTGACATCTCCTACAATGAGCAGTTCTTC. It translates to CASRGDISYNEQFF.

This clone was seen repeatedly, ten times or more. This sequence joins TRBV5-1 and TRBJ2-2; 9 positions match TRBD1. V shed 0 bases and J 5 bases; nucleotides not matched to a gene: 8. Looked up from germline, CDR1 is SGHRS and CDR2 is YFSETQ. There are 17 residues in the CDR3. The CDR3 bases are TGCGCCAGCAGCTTGGCCCCGGGACAGGGTGTGACCGGGGAGCTGTTTTTT. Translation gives CASSLAPGQGVTGELFF.

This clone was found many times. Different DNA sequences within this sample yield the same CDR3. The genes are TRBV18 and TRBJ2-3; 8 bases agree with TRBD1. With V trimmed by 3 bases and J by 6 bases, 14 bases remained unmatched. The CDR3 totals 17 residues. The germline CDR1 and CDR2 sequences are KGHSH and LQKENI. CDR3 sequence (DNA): TGTGCCAGCTCACCCCCCCTGGGACAGGAGCCGAGGGATACGCAGTATTTT. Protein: CASSPPLGQEPRDTQYF.

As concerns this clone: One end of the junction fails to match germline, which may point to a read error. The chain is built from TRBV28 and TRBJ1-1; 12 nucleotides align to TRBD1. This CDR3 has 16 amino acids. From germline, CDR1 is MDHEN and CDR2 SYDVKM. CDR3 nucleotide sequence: TGTGCCAGCAGTTTAATGGGACAGGGGGCTCCGACTGAATCTTTCTTT. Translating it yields CASSLMGQGAPTESFF.

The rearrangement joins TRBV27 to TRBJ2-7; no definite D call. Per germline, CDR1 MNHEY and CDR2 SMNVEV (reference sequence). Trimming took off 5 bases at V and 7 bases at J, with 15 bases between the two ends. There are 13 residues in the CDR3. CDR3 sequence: CASSPSTLREQYF. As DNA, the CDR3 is TGTGCCAGCAGTCCGTCGACGTTACGGGAGCAGTACTTC.

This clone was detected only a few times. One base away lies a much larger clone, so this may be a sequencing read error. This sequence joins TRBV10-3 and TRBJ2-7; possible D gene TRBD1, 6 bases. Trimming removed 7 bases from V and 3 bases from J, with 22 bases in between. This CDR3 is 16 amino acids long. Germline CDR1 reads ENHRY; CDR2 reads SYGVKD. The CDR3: CAITQSRDKVFYEQYF. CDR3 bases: TGTGCCATCACCCAGTCACGGGACAAAGTTTTCTACGAGCAGTACTTC.

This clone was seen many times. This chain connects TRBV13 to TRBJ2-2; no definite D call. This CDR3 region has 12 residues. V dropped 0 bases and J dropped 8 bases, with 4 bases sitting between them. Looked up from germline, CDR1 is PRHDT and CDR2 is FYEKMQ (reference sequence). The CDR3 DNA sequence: TGTGCCAGCAGCTTAGGATATGGGGAGCTGTTTTTT. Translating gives CASSLGYGELFF. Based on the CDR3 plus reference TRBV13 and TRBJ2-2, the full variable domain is AAGVIQSPRHLIKEKRETATLKCYPIPRHDTVYWYQQGPGQDPQFLISFYEKMQSDKGSIPDRFSAQQFSDYHSELNMSSLELGDSALYFCASSLGYGELFFGEGSRLTVL.

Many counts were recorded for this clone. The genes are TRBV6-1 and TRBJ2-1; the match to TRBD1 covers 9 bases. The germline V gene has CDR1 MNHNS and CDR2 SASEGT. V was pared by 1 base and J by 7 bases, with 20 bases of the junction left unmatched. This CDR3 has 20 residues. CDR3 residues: CASSEEEVSLVGTGRNEQFF. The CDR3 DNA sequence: TGTGCCAGCAGTGAAGAGGAAGTGTCGTTGGTAGGGACAGGGAGGAATGAGCAGTTCTTC.

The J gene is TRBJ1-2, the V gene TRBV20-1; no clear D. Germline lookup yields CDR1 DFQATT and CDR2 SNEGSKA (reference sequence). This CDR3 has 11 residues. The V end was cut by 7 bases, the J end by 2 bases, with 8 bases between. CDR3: CSGVGNYGYTF. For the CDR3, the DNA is TGCAGTGGAGTTGGCAACTATGGCTACACCTTC.

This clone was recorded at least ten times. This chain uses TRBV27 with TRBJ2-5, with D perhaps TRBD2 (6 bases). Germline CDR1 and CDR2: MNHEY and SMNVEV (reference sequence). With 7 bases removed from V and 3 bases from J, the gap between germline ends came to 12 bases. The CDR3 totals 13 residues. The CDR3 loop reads CASMIWGEETQYF. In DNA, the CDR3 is TGTGCCAGCATGATCTGGGGGGAAGAGACCCAGTACTTC.

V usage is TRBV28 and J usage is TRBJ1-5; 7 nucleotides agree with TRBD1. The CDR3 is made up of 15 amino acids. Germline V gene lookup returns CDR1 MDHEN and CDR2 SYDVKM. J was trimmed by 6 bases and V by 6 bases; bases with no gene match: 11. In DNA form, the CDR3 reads TGTGCCAGCAGAACCCAGGGCAGGGGGGTTCAGCCCCAGCATTTT. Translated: CASRTQGRGVQPQHF. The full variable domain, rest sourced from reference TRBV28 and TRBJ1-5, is DVKVTQSSRYLVKRTGEKVFLECVQDMDHENMFWYRQDPGLGLRLIYFSYDVKMKEKGDIPEGYSVSREKKERFSLILESASTNQTSMYLCASRTQGRGVQPQHFGDGTRLSIL.

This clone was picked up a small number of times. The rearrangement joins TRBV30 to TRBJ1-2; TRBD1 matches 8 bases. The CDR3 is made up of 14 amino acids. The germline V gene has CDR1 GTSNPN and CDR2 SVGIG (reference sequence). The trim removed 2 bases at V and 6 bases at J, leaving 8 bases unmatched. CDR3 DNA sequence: TGTGCCTGGAGTACCTGGACAGGGCGAGATGGCTACACCTTC. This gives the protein CAWSTWTGRDGYTF.

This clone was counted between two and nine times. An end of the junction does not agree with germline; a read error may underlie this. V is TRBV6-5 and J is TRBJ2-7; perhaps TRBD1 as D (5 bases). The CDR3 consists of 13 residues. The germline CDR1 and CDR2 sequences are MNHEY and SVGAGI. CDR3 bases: TGTGCCATCAGTTTTAGAGACAGCTACGAGCAGTACTTC. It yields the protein CAISFRDSYEQYF.